Presented here are 18 T cell receptor beta chains from one specimen sequenced in a study of blood T cell repertoires in COVID-19. This table comes from immunoSEQ multiplex PCR, and its TCRdb copy is limited to in-frame clones, with some not included. The sample lists approximately 150,000 clones; roughly 90% were seen once. The sample comprised peripheral blood. The origin of the receptors is a human donor with COVID-19, enrolled during active disease. The donor label of this sample is uncertain.

The chain recombines TRBV5-4 with TRBJ1-5; the match to TRBD1 covers 9 bases. After removal of 4 bases from V and 4 bases from J, the junction contained 6 bases not matched to a gene. The CDR3 has 15 amino acids. The germline gives CDR1 SGHNT, CDR2 YYREEE (reference sequence). The CDR3 loop is CASSVGTGINQPQHF. DNA for the CDR3: TGTGCCAGCAGCGTTGGGACAGGGATAAATCAGCCCCAGCATTTT.

The V and J genes are TRBV19 and TRBJ1-4, with 8 bases aligning to TRBD1. The CDR3 is 17 residues long. The germline V gene has CDR1 LNHDA and CDR2 SQIVND (reference sequence). The V gene end was trimmed by 8 bases and the J gene end by 5 bases; junction bases not matched to a gene: 16. CDR3 protein: CASARDRGLGANEKLFF. In DNA form, the CDR3 reads TGTGCCAGTGCTCGCGACAGGGGCCTAGGCGCGAATGAAAAACTGTTTTTT.

This clone was detected ten times or more. The chain joins TRBV20-1 to TRBJ2-7; the D gene is possibly TRBD2 (5 bases). V lost 3 bases and J lost 2, with 17 bases in between. Germline V CDR1 and CDR2: DFQATT, SNEGSKA (reference sequence). The CDR3 loop spans 15 amino acids. CDR3: CSASSSARSTYEQYF. The DNA of the CDR3 is TGCAGTGCTAGTAGTAGCGCCCGATCTACCTACGAGCAGTACTTC.

The V gene is TRBV5-4, the J gene TRBJ1-6, with 8 bases fitting TRBD1. The germline CDR1 and CDR2 sequences are SGHNT and YYREEE (reference sequence). Trimming removed 2 bases from V and 8 bases from J; junction bases left unmatched: 6. This CDR3 has 15 amino acids. CDR3 sequence reads: CASSLGRGQDSPLHF. CDR3 sequence (DNA): TGTGCCAGCAGCTTAGGCAGGGGGCAGGATTCACCCCTCCACTTT.

The CDR3: CASSFRGPVRYEQYF. The CDR3 DNA sequence: TGTGCCAGCAGCTTCAGGGGGCCTGTTAGGTACGAGCAGTACTTC. The genes are TRBV5-4 and TRBJ2-7; 8 positions match TRBD1. V was pared by 2 bases and J by 4 bases, with 8 bases of the junction left unmatched. Germline V gene data show CDR1 as SGHNT and CDR2 as YYREEE (reference sequence). This CDR3 contains 15 residues. The variable domain in full, with the rest retrieved from reference TRBV5-4 and TRBJ2-7, is ETGVTQSPTHLIKTRGQQVTLRCSSQSGHNTVSWYQQALGQGPQFIFQYYREEENGRGNFPPRFSGLQFPNYSSELNVNALELDDSALYLCASSFRGPVRYEQYFGPGTRLTVT.

This chain uses TRBV5-5 with TRBJ2-5; tentative D call: TRBD2 (6 bases). In germline, CDR1 is SGHKS, CDR2 YYEKEE (reference sequence). The V end was cut by 0 bases, the J end by 4 bases, with 13 bases between. The CDR3 runs 15 residues. CDR3 sequence: CASSLGRALGETQYF. The CDR3 nucleotides read TGTGCCAGCAGCTTGGGGAGGGCTTTAGGAGAGACCCAGTACTTC.

This clone was counted a few times. The same CDR3 also results from other DNA sequences found in this sample. The chain links TRBV7-9 to TRBJ1-1, with D possibly being TRBD1 (5 bases). Germline V gene sequence: CDR1 SEHNR, CDR2 FQNEAQ (reference sequence). This CDR3 is 14 amino acids long. V dropped 4 bases and J dropped 4 bases, with 13 bases sitting between them. The CDR3 sequence is CASSYSLGGTEAFF. As DNA, the CDR3 is TGTGCCAGCAGCTATTCCCTGGGGGGCACTGAAGCTTTCTTT.

The chain couples TRBV2 to TRBJ1-1; D gene ambiguous. The CDR3 loop spans 15 amino acids. Germline V gene lookup returns CDR1 SNHLY and CDR2 FYNNEI. V dropped 6 bases and J dropped 6 bases, with 20 bases sitting between them. The CDR3 DNA reads TGTGCCAGCAGAGACGCGAGCAGGTGGAAGGCTGAAGCTTTCTTT. Amino acids: CASRDASRWKAEAFF. Using reference TRBV2 and TRBJ1-1 for the parts outside the CDR3, the full variable domain is EPEVTQTPSHQVTQMGQEVILRCVPISNHLYFYWYRQILGQKVEFLVSFYNNEISEKSEIFDDQFSVERPDGSNFTLKIRSTKLEDSAMYFCASRDASRWKAEAFFGQGTRLTVV.

The DNA for the CDR3 is TGTGCCAGCAGTGAATACGGGGGGCTGAACACTGAAGCTTTCTTT. Translated, it gives CASSEYGGLNTEAFF. The chain employs TRBV25-1 and TRBJ1-1, with a tentative D call TRBD1 (6 bases). V lost 0 bases, J lost 0 bases, and 8 bases lay in between. In germline, CDR1 is MGHDK, CDR2 SYGVNS. The CDR3 runs 15 residues.

The V call is TRBV28, the J call TRBJ1-2; no firm D call. The CDR3 is 11 amino acids. Germline CDR1 is MDHEN and CDR2 is SYDVKM. With 6 bases removed from V and 2 bases from J, the gap between germline ends came to 4 bases. DNA of the CDR3: TGTGCCAGCAGACAGAACTATGGCTACACCTTC. Its protein is CASRQNYGYTF.

This clone was detected once. This chain uses TRBV6-5 with TRBJ1-4; no definite D call. V lost 0 bases and J lost 4, with 9 bases in between. The V gene's germline CDR1 is MNHEY and CDR2 SVGAGI. The length of the CDR3 is 15 residues. CDR3 loop: CASSYSAGYNEKLFF. The CDR3 nucleotides are TGTGCCAGCAGTTACTCTGCAGGATATAATGAAAAACTGTTTTTT.

In this sample, this clone turned up once. V gene TRBV14 combines with J gene TRBJ2-3; a weak D match, TRBD2 (5 bases). The V end was cut by 1 base, the J end by 0 bases, with 8 bases between. CDR1 and CDR2 (germline): SGHDN, FVKESK. This CDR3 region has 15 residues. CDR3 protein: CASSQGTWSTDTQYF. DNA for the CDR3: TGTGCCAGCAGCCAAGGGACTTGGAGCACAGATACGCAGTATTTT.

The rearrangement uses TRBV4-1 and TRBJ1-1, with a tentative D call TRBD1 (6 bases). Germline loops: CDR1 MGHRA, CDR2 YSYEKL. Trimming removed 4 bases at V and 4 bases at J, with 16 bases between. This CDR3 contains 15 residues. CDR3 in DNA: TGCGCCAGCAGCCTCCGGACAGACCTGAGCACTGAAGCTTTCTTT. This gives the protein CASSLRTDLSTEAFF.

This clone showed up just once. The chain joins TRBV23-1 to TRBJ1-2; D is undetermined. TRBV23-1 is flagged as an ORF with uncertain function. The CDR3 has 13 amino acids. Trimming pared 7 bases from V and 4 bases from J, leaving 13 bases between. CDR3 nucleotides: TGCGCCAGCACTACGCCCCGGAGCTATGGCTACACCTTC. It translates to CASTTPRSYGYTF.

This chain uses TRBV5-1 with TRBJ2-3; weak D call: TRBD1 (5 bases). Germline V gives CDR1 SGHRS, CDR2 YFSETQ. The V and J ends lost 3 bases and 0 bases respectively, with 8 bases between them. CDR3 length equals 14 residues. CDR3 nucleotide sequence: TGCGCCAGCAGCTCTGGGGCTAGCACAGATACGCAGTATTTT. Protein product: CASSSGASTDTQYF.

V is TRBV5-1 and J is TRBJ1-4; the D is unclear. The CDR3 contains 14 residues. The ends were cut back, 4 bases at V and 0 bases at J, with 7 bases in the middle. Germline V gene sequence: CDR1 SGHRS, CDR2 YFSETQ. CDR3 region: CASSQQSTNEKLFF. CDR3 in DNA: TGCGCCAGCAGCCAACAATCAACTAATGAAAAACTGTTTTTT.

The chain links TRBV2 to TRBJ2-7; 10 nucleotides line up with TRBD1. Germline V gene sequence: CDR1 SNHLY, CDR2 FYNNEI. The V gene end was trimmed by 7 bases and the J gene end by 4 bases; junction bases not matched to a gene: 7. This CDR3 has 14 amino acids. This CDR3 reads CASKPGQGTYEQYF. For the CDR3, the DNA is TGTGCCAGCAAACCGGGACAGGGGACATACGAGCAGTACTTC.

This chain links TRBV12-3 or TRBV12-4 with TRBJ1-6, with D uncertain. This CDR3 is built from 13 residues. Trimming cost V 2 bases and J 10 bases, with 9 bases left between them. The DNA for the CDR3 is TGTGCCAGCAGTTTATGGGGAGGCTCACCCCTCCACTTT. Protein product: CASSLWGGSPLHF.